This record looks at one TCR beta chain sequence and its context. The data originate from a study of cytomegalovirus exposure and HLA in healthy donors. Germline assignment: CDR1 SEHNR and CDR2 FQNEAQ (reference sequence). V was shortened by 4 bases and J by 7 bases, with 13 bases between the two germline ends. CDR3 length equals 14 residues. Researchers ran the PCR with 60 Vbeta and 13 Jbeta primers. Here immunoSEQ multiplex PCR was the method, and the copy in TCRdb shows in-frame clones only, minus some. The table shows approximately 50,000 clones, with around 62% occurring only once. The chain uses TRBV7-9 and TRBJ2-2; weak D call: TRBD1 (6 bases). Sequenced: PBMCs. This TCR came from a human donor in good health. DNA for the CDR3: TGTGCCAGCAGCTCAGGGGTATCGGGCGGGGAGCTGTTTTTT. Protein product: CASSSGVSGGELFF.